This T cell receptor (beta chain) is drawn from a study of T cell responses to AZD1222 COVID-19 vaccine. Regarding the study as a whole: Spike-wide coverage was observed for vaccine-associated CD4 TCRs, with dominant responses at 160-218 and 743-854. Repertoires were obtained solely post-peak T cell response. Spike-specific TCR breadth rose after two AZD1222 doses, and depth rose as well.

The CDR3 length is 12 residues. Trimming stripped 3 bases from V and 3 bases from J, with 6 bases between. CDR1 and CDR2 from the germline V gene are MDHEN and SYDVKM. The table came from immunoSEQ multiplex PCR; TCRdb's copy has only in-frame clones and leaves some out. Among about 130,000 clones listed, approximately 91% were seen once. Regarding this clone: The antigen is unknown.

The V call is TRBV28, the J call TRBJ2-7, with D unresolved. The specimen was peripheral blood, collected 28 days after the second AZD1222 dose. The receptor was derived from an adult who received the AZD1222 COVID-19 vaccine. The CDR3 region is CASSLIRYEQYF. The CDR3 nucleotides are TGTGCCAGCAGTTTGATTCGCTACGAGCAGTACTTC.